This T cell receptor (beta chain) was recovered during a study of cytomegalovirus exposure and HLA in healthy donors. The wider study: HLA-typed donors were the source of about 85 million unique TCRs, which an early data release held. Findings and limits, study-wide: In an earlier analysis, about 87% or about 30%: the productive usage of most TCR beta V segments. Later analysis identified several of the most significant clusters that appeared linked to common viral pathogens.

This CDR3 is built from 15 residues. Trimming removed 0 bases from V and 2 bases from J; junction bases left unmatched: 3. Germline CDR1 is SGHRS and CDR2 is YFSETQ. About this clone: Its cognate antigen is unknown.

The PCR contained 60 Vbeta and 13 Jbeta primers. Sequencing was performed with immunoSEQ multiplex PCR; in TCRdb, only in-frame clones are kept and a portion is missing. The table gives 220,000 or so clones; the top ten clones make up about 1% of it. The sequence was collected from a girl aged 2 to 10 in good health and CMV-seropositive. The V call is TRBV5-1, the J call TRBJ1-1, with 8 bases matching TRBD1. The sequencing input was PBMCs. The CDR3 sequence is CASSLEGQGNTEAFF. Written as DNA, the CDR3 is TGCGCCAGCAGCTTGGAAGGACAGGGAAACACTGAAGCTTTCTTT.